This is a list of T cell receptor beta chains from one sample in a study of blood T cells in healthy people across ages. In TCRdb, the 5' RACE reads were re-called with MiXCR into one record per CDR3 protein. The sample records about 760,000 distinct CDR3 sequences, 56% being singletons. Sequenced sample: blood. The receptor set was obtained from a man aged 40-49 years in good health. Each CDR3 is given with its conserved first and last residue. A D gene is named only where the DNA matches it firmly. Some rows mark clone size as missing; the rest say once, few, many or name a class of expanded clone.

v_call: TRBV7-9; clone_size: few; d_call: TRBD1; j_call: TRBJ1-2; cdr3_nt: TGTGCCAGCAGCCCACTACAGGGGGCAGCTGGCTACACCTTC; cdr3_aa: CASSPLQGAAGYTF
v_call: TRBV7-9; clone_size: few; d_call: -; j_call: TRBJ1-1; cdr3_nt: TGTGCCAGCAGTCCCCGGCGGGACACTGAAGCTTTCTTT; cdr3_aa: CASSPRRDTEAFF
v_call: TRBV4-2; clone_size: -; d_call: TRBD1; j_call: TRBJ2-7; cdr3_nt: TGTGCCAGCAGCTCCGGACAGGGTAGGACCCACGAGCAGTACTTC; cdr3_aa: CASSSGQGRTHEQYF
v_call: TRBV2; clone_size: -; d_call: -; j_call: TRBJ2-2; cdr3_nt: TGTGCCAGCAGTGAGCGGGACCGAGAAACCGGGGAGCTGTTTTTT; cdr3_aa: CASSERDRETGELFF
v_call: TRBV3-1; clone_size: -; d_call: -; j_call: TRBJ2-3; cdr3_nt: TGTGCCAGCAGCTCCCGTAGTCCAGATACGCAGTATTTT; cdr3_aa: CASSSRSPDTQYF
v_call: TRBV5-1; clone_size: -; d_call: TRBD1; j_call: TRBJ2-1; cdr3_nt: TGCGCCAGCAGCTTCCTGACAGGGCGTGAGGTCGAGCAGTTCTTC; cdr3_aa: CASSFLTGREVEQFF
v_call: TRBV7-2; clone_size: -; d_call: -; j_call: TRBJ1-2; cdr3_nt: TGTGCCAGCAGCTCCAGACTAGATGGCTACACCTTC; cdr3_aa: CASSSRLDGYTF
v_call: TRBV6-5; clone_size: -; d_call: -; j_call: TRBJ1-2; cdr3_nt: TGTGCCAGCAGGCCTTCAGAGATTTATGGCTACACCTTC; cdr3_aa: CASRPSEIYGYTF
v_call: TRBV6-5; clone_size: -; d_call: -; j_call: TRBJ2-5; cdr3_nt: TGTGCCAGCAGTTTCGGTGGTAGGAGAGAGACCCAGTACTTC; cdr3_aa: CASSFGGRRETQYF
v_call: TRBV7-9; clone_size: few; d_call: TRBD2; j_call: TRBJ2-7; cdr3_nt: TGTGCCAGCAGCTTCCCCGGGACTAGTCTCTACGAGCAGTACTTC; cdr3_aa: CASSFPGTSLYEQYF
v_call: TRBV6-5; clone_size: -; d_call: TRBD2; j_call: TRBJ2-3; cdr3_nt: TGTGCCAGCAGTTCAACGGGACTAGGGGGCACAGATACGCAGTATTTT; cdr3_aa: CASSSTGLGGTDTQYF
v_call: TRBV5-1; clone_size: -; d_call: TRBD2; j_call: TRBJ2-5; cdr3_nt: TGCGCCAGCAGCTTGGGACTAGCGGGGATGCTAGAAGAGACCCAGTACTTC; cdr3_aa: CASSLGLAGMLEETQYF
v_call: TRBV6-5; clone_size: -; d_call: TRBD2; j_call: TRBJ2-3; cdr3_nt: TGTGCCAGCAGTTACTCCCCAGCGGGAACCCATTCTTCCACAGATCCGCAGTATTTT; cdr3_aa: CASSYSPAGTHSSTDPQYF
v_call: TRBV12-3/TRBV12-4; clone_size: -; d_call: -; j_call: TRBJ2-1; cdr3_nt: TGTGCCAGCAGGACGACAGTCGTTTTGGATGAGCAGTTCTTC; cdr3_aa: CASRTTVVLDEQFF
v_call: TRBV4-1; clone_size: few; d_call: -; j_call: TRBJ2-1; cdr3_nt: TGCGCCAGCAGCCTCAGGAGTTTCGATGAGCAGTTCTTC; cdr3_aa: CASSLRSFDEQFF
v_call: TRBV7-2; clone_size: -; d_call: TRBD1; j_call: TRBJ1-2; cdr3_nt: TGTGCCAGCAGCCCCAGAACGGGACAGGGGCGGTATGGCTACACCTTC; cdr3_aa: CASSPRTGQGRYGYTF
v_call: TRBV6-2/TRBV6-3; clone_size: -; d_call: -; j_call: TRBJ2-7; cdr3_nt: TGTGCCAGCAGTAAGCGGGCCAGCTCCTACGAGCAGTACTTC; cdr3_aa: CASSKRASSYEQYF
v_call: TRBV6-5; clone_size: -; d_call: TRBD1; j_call: TRBJ1-5; cdr3_nt: TGTGCCAGCAGTCAAAGGACAGGGTCAACAGAGCCCCAGCATTTT; cdr3_aa: CASSQRTGSTEPQHF